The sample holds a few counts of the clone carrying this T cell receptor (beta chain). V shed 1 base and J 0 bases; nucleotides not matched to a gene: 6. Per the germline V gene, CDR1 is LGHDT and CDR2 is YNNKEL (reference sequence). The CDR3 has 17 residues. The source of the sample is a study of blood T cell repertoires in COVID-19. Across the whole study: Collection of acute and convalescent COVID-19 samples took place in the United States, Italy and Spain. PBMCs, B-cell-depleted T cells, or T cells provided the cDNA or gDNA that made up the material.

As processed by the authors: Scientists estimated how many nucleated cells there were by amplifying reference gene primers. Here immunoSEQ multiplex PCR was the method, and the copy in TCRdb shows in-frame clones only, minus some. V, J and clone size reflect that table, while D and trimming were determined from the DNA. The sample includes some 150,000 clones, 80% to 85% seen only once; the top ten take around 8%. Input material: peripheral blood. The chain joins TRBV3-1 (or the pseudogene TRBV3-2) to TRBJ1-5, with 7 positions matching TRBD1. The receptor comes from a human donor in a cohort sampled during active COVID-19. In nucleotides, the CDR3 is TGTGCCAGCAGCCAAGGTCGGACAGGATTTAGCAATCAGCCCCAGCATTTT. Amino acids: CASSQGRTGFSNQPQHF.